Detailed here is one T cell receptor beta chain. Its antigen has not been determined. The input lacks base qualities; no much larger clone sits a single base away. Data came from an Illumina NovaSeq 6000. TCR cDNA was synthesized by 5'RACE template switching, through which a universal primer site and unique molecular identifiers were introduced. Priming of cDNA synthesis was performed from both the TCR alpha and TCR beta constant segments. Library amplification used two PCR steps, and the second PCR step added sample barcodes and sequencing adapters. Sequencing of libraries was performed on Illumina HiSeq 2500 (2x100 bp) or NovaSeq (2x150 bp). Per the source publication's procedure: Demultiplexing of reads and collapsing into UMI consensus sequences were performed with MIGEC, and V(D)J alignment was carried out with MiXCR. Clonotypes responding to the vaccine were identified with edgeR on replicate PBMC samples, with the criteria of FDR below 0.01 and a log2 fold change above 5 up to day 15. Each bulk clonotype was labeled CD4 or CD8 based on which sequenced repertoire, CD4 or CD8, contained the clonotype at higher abundance. TCRdb redid the processing of the public reads, applying fastp at Q25 and MiXCR, and retained in-frame beta chains. Identical CDR3 protein sequences are pooled into one entry, listed with their most common genes and DNA. The V and J calls here are based on TCRdb, not the publication. The sample contains about 170,000 distinct CDR3 sequences, approximately 11% of them found a single time. In total, the top ten clones hold about 40% of the sample.

This specimen comes from a study of T cells after yellow fever vaccination (dated by TCRdb to about 2019). Study-wide context: Libraries from fractions with low cell numbers were prepared with the SMART-Seq v4 Ultra Low Input RNA kit. To track T-cell clones before and after primary and booster YFV17D yellow fever vaccination, bulk TCR alpha and beta repertoires were sequenced longitudinally. The cohort comprised two healthy male donors, one aged 18 to 30 and one aged 30 to 40 years. Blood samples were taken at several timepoints before and after primary and secondary immunization, and bulk PBMC replicates and cell subsets were isolated. Paper-wide results and their limitations: Compared with the primary T-cell response, the secondary T-cell response was faster but weaker, reaching its peak on day 5 rather than on day 15. Because the study included only two donors, the extent to which the findings can be generalized is limited. After the booster, most clones that had expanded after primary vaccination were detected again (around 97% of CD4 and about 88% of CD8), suggesting broad maintenance of memory. Because abundant contaminating clonotypes from the bulk population could be contained in FACS-sorted repertoires, computational filtering was required. A small fraction of clonotypes showed up in both the CD4 and CD8 compartments, probably as a result of convergent recombination.

V drops 1 base and J drops 0 bases, leaving 9 bases in between. The CDR3, cysteine through phenylalanine, is 15 amino acids long. The retained sequence is limited to the CDR3, 45 bases, with the frame set at the first base. For CDR1 and CDR2, the germline V gene lists LGHNA and YNFKEQ. The intended sense of this specimen's treatment or condition label: live attenuated yellow fever vaccine strain. PBMCs were isolated from peripheral blood using a standard Ficoll-Paque protocol. CD4 and CD8 T-cell fractions were isolated with Dynabeads CD4 and CD8 positive selection kits. TriZol was used to extract RNA from bulk PBMCs, CD4 and CD8 fractions, and dextramer-positive and dextramer-negative fractions.

The TCR sequence derives from a man between 18 and 35 years old who received the YFV17D yellow fever vaccine. The chain links TRBV4-2 with TRBJ1-1; the D segment cannot be called with confidence. Sequences were derived from CD8+ T cells sorted from PBMCs, sampled 15 days after the yellow fever booster vaccination. At the DNA level, the sequence is TGTGCCAGCAGCCAAGGGAAGATCATGAACACTGAAGCTTTCTTT. Its product reads: CASSQGKIMNTEAFF.